The next 27 T cell receptor beta chains were all read from a single sample in a study of Graves' ophthalmopathy and Graves' hyperthyroidism. Researchers took RNA transcripts and amplified TCR beta CDR3 regions from them. In the first round, RT-PCR was carried out with HTBI primers, and a multiplex PCR formed the second round. TCRdb ran MiXCR on the multiplex PCR reads and lists one entry per CDR3 protein. The sample lists almost 750,000 distinct CDR3 sequences, about 44% occurring once. Sequences were obtained from peripheral blood. The origin of the receptors is an adult man with Graves' ophthalmopathy.

This chain joins TRBV20-1 and TRBJ2-7; a weak D match, TRBD1 (5 bases). Per the germline V gene, CDR1 is DFQATT and CDR2 is SNEGSKA (reference sequence). CDR3 length: 13 amino acids. Trimming cost V 3 bases and J 6 bases, with 15 bases left between them. The CDR3 DNA is TGCAGTGCTAGCCGTGATACAGGCGGCGAGCAGTACTTC. As protein: CSASRDTGGEQYF.

This chain links TRBV12-3 or TRBV12-4 with TRBJ2-6; 7 bases are a match to TRBD1. Trimming cost V 7 bases and J 3 bases; bases outside gene matches: 6. This CDR3 comprises 15 residues. For the CDR3, the DNA is TGTGCCAGCAATAAGGGGGCGGGTGGGGCCAACGTCCTGACTTTC. This codes for CASNKGAGGANVLTF.

The V gene is TRBV29-1, the J gene TRBJ1-2, with unresolved D. This CDR3 spans 11 amino acids. The germline V gene has CDR1 SQVTM and CDR2 ANQGSEA. Trimming removed 4 bases at V and 8 bases at J, with 11 bases between. The CDR3 loop reads CSVASAGGYTF. The CDR3 DNA is TGCAGCGTTGCGAGCGCGGGGGGCTACACCTTC.

In this sample, this clonotype turned up a few times. J is TRBJ1-1 and V is TRBV20-1; 10 bases match TRBD1. Germline V CDR1 and CDR2: DFQATT, SNEGSKA (reference sequence). J was trimmed by 3 bases and V by 0 bases; bases with no gene match: 1. The CDR3 has 14 residues. The DNA for the CDR3 is TGCAGTGCTAGAGACGGGACAGGGGACACTGAAGCTTTCTTT. As protein: CSARDGTGDTEAFF.

The V call is TRBV28, the J call TRBJ2-7, with 10 bases lining up with TRBD2. J lost 4 bases, V lost 7 bases, and 7 bases had no gene match. Per the germline V gene, CDR1 is MDHEN and CDR2 is SYDVKM. The CDR3 spans 14 residues. The CDR3 bases are TGTGCCAGCACCTTAGCGGGAGGTTTGTACGAGCAGTACTTC. It encodes CASTLAGGLYEQYF.

With regard to this clonotype: The junction differs from germline at one of its ends, possibly a read error. This CDR3 reads CATSRGWGANVPTF. DNA for the CDR3: TGTGCCACCAGCAGAGGATGGGGGGCCAACGTCCCGACTTTC. The chain is built from TRBV15 and TRBJ2-6; D is perhaps TRBD1 or TRBD2 (6 bases each). The CDR3 contains 14 residues. Germline-derived CDR1 and CDR2 are LNHNV and YYDKDF (reference sequence).

This clonotype has only a few counts. The chain links TRBV25-1 to TRBJ2-2, with D possibly being TRBD1 (6 bases). Looked up from germline, CDR1 is MGHDK and CDR2 is SYGVNS. Trimming took off 6 bases at V and 2 bases at J, with 10 bases between the two ends. The CDR3 covers 14 residues. CDR3 protein: CASRRTENTGELFF. For the CDR3, the DNA is TGTGCCAGCAGGAGGACAGAAAACACCGGGGAGCTGTTTTTT.

With respect to this clonotype: A much larger clone lies one base from this, so it may be a read error. V and J are TRBV15 and TRBJ1-5; perhaps TRBD1 as D (6 bases). CDR3 length equals 14 residues. Germline V lookup: CDR1 LNHNV, CDR2 YYDKDF (reference sequence). V dropped 5 bases and J dropped 5 bases, with 13 bases sitting between them. For the CDR3, the DNA is TGTGCCACCAGCTTGCACGGGGGGCATCAGCCCCAGCATTTT. Residues: CATSLHGGHQPQHF.

This clonotype was picked up a small number of times. This chain joins TRBV5-1 and TRBJ2-7; 10 positions match TRBD1. Looked up from germline, CDR1 is SGHRS and CDR2 is YFSETQ. This CDR3 region has 17 residues. Germline trimming cut 0 bases from V and 1 base from J; bases unmatched to any gene: 7. CDR3 amino acids: CASSLAYGTGVSYEQYF. CDR3 nucleotide sequence: TGCGCCAGCAGCTTGGCCTATGGGACAGGGGTTTCCTACGAGCAGTACTTC. The whole variable domain, filled in from reference TRBV5-1 and TRBJ2-7, reads KAGVTQTPRYLIKTRGQQVTLSCSPISGHRSVSWYQQTPGQGLQFLFEYFSETQRNKGNFPGRFSGRQFSNSRSEMNVSTLELGDSALYLCASSLAYGTGVSYEQYFGPGTRLTVT.

On this clonotype itself: This may arise from a read error, as a much more abundant clone is one base away. V usage is TRBV7-6 and J usage is TRBJ1-2, with TRBD1 as a possible D gene (6 bases). Germline assignment: CDR1 SGHVS and CDR2 FNYEAQ. The CDR3 totals 12 residues. Trimming cost V 5 bases and J 4 bases, with 8 bases left between them. The CDR3 here is CASSRTAYGYTF. The CDR3 DNA reads as TGTGCCAGCAGCCGGACAGCCTATGGCTACACCTTC. Variable domain in full (rest from reference TRBV7-6 and TRBJ1-2): GAGVSQSPRYKVTKRGQDVALRCDPISGHVSLYWYRQALGQGPEFLTYFNYEAQQDKSGLPNDRFSAERPEGSISTLTIQRTEQRDSAMYRCASSRTAYGYTFGSGTRLTVV.

As for this clonotype: A read error may produce the germline difference seen at one junction end. The chain combines TRBV6-1 with TRBJ2-7; D is perhaps TRBD1 or TRBD2 (5 bases each). This CDR3 comprises 15 residues. Per germline, CDR1 MNHNS and CDR2 SASEGT. Here the CDR3 DNA reads TGTGCCAGCAGTGAGTCTGAGAGGGGATTCCACGATCAGTACTTC. As protein: CASSESERGFHDQYF.

This clonotype was picked up a small number of times. The rearrangement uses TRBV19 and TRBJ2-7, with 9 bases fitting TRBD1. Germline CDR1 reads LNHDA; CDR2 reads SQIVND (reference sequence). V gave up 3 bases and J gave up 7 bases; unmatched junction bases: 10. The CDR3 is 15 residues long. This CDR3 reads CASSMTGTGSGEQYF. CDR3 DNA sequence: TGTGCCAGTAGTATGACCGGGACAGGGTCGGGAGAGCAGTACTTC.

The J gene is TRBJ1-5, the V gene TRBV7-2; 8 bases map to TRBD1. The junction had 7 bases not matched to a gene; V was cut back by 6 bases and J by 6 bases. Germline V gene data show CDR1 as SGHTA and CDR2 as FQGNSA. CDR3 length: 14 residues. CDR3 sequence: CASRQQGARQPQHF. Here the CDR3 DNA reads TGTGCCAGCAGGCAGCAGGGGGCTCGTCAGCCCCAGCATTTT.

This sequence joins TRBV7-9 and TRBJ2-7; 7 bases align to TRBD1. The ends lost 6 bases at V and 7 bases at J; junction bases unmatched: 15. The CDR3 extends over 15 amino acids. Germline values: CDR1 SEHNR, CDR2 FQNEAQ (reference sequence). The DNA for the CDR3 is TGTGCCAGCAGTTTGGGACAGTCGAACACCGGGGAGCAGTACTTC. Its protein is CASSLGQSNTGEQYF.

The J gene is TRBJ2-3, the V gene TRBV12-3 or TRBV12-4, with 11 bases identical to TRBD1. V shed 8 bases and J 3 bases; nucleotides not matched to a gene: 7. The CDR3 consists of 15 residues. CDR3 loop: CASSPGTGGTDTQYF. The CDR3 nucleotides are TGTGCCAGCTCACCGGGGACAGGGGGAACAGATACGCAGTATTTT.

This rearrangement joins TRBV9 to TRBJ2-5, with D perhaps TRBD1 (7 bases). The germline gives CDR1 SGDLS, CDR2 YYNGEE. V was trimmed by 0 bases and J by 4 bases, leaving 16 bases between them. The CDR3 runs 16 residues. CDR3 nucleotide sequence: TGTGCCAGCAGCGTAGTGGAGGGGGCGTGGGGAGAGACCCAGTACTTC. Translated: CASSVVEGAWGETQYF. The full variable domain, its missing parts supplied by reference TRBV9 and TRBJ2-5, is DSGVTQTPKHLITATGQRVTLRCSPRSGDLSVYWYQQSLDQGLQFLIQYYNGEERAKGNILERFSAQQFPDLHSELNLSSLELGDSALYFCASSVVEGAWGETQYFGPGTRLLVL.

This chain connects TRBV10-3 to TRBJ2-1, with a weak D call TRBD2 (6 bases). CDR1 and CDR2 from the germline V gene are ENHRY and SYGVKD. Trimming stripped 8 bases from V and 9 bases from J, with 11 bases between. The CDR3 consists of 11 residues. The CDR3: CAIAEGVEQFF. The DNA for the CDR3 is TGTGCCATCGCGGAGGGCGTTGAGCAGTTCTTC.

The rearrangement uses TRBV20-1 and TRBJ1-4, with D maybe TRBD1 (5 bases). The V end lost 1 base, the J end lost 5 bases, and 23 bases lay between the germline ends. This CDR3 contains 18 residues. The germline gives CDR1 DFQATT, CDR2 SNEGSKA (reference sequence). The CDR3 region has the DNA TGCAGTGCTAGAGCCCCCCTAGCGGGGGGGAGGAGGAATGAAAAACTGTTTTTT. This codes for CSARAPLAGGRRNEKLFF.

The V and J genes are TRBV7-9 and TRBJ1-2; weak D call: TRBD1 (6 bases). V dropped 6 bases and J dropped 3 bases, with 11 bases sitting between them. Germline CDR1 reads SEHNR; CDR2 reads FQNEAQ (reference sequence). The CDR3 extends over 13 amino acids. This CDR3 reads CASREDRDYGYTF. The DNA of the CDR3 is TGTGCCAGCAGAGAGGACAGAGACTATGGCTACACCTTC.

This clonotype was detected many times. One end of the junction fails to match germline, which may point to a read error. The chain employs TRBV7-2 and TRBJ2-7; TRBD2 matches at 11 bases. The CDR3 totals 13 residues. CDR1 is SGHTA and CDR2 is FQGNSA in the germline V gene. The CDR3 DNA reads TGTGCTAGCAGACTAGCGGGGTCCTACGAGCAGTACTTC. It is translated as CASRLAGSYEQYF.

This clonotype appeared a single time. This sequence joins TRBV10-3 and TRBJ1-4; D gene uncertain. The CDR3 consists of 14 residues. With 5 bases removed from V and 3 bases from J, the gap between germline ends came to 10 bases. Germline values: CDR1 ENHRY, CDR2 SYGVKD. In DNA form, the CDR3 reads TGTGCCATCAGTCCTTCGACTGCTAATGAAAAACTGTTTTTT. Translated: CAISPSTANEKLFF.

V gene TRBV20-1 combines with J gene TRBJ2-7; 7 nucleotides align to TRBD1. The CDR3 is made up of 14 amino acids. J lost 6 bases, V lost 3 bases, and 11 bases had no gene match. In germline, CDR1 is DFQATT, CDR2 SNEGSKA (reference sequence). CDR3 coding DNA: TGCAGTGCTAGCATCCAGGGGGTGGAACGCGAGCAGTACTTC. Translation: CSASIQGVEREQYF.

This clonotype has at least ten counts. The gene calls are TRBV20-1 and TRBJ1-1; D gene uncertain. CDR3 length equals 13 residues. The germline V and J ends were trimmed by 7 bases and 1 base, with 13 bases remaining between them. Per germline, CDR1 DFQATT and CDR2 SNEGSKA (reference sequence). This CDR3 reads CSVLYGSNTEAFF. The CDR3, as DNA: TGCAGTGTGTTATACGGCTCGAACACTGAAGCTTTCTTT.

The chain joins TRBV20-1 to TRBJ2-7, with D possibly TRBD2 on 6 matching bases. This CDR3 comprises 16 residues. Trimming pared 1 base from V and 0 bases from J, leaving 16 bases between. Germline V gene sequence: CDR1 DFQATT, CDR2 SNEGSKA (reference sequence). The chain's CDR3 is CSARVTRAGSSYEQYF. The CDR3 DNA follows: TGCAGTGCTAGAGTTACTCGCGCGGGAAGCTCCTACGAGCAGTACTTC.

This clonotype was counted between two and nine times. The chain joins TRBV12-3 or TRBV12-4 to TRBJ1-5; weak D call: TRBD1 (6 bases). V dropped 5 bases and J dropped 0 bases, with 14 bases sitting between them. The CDR3 is made up of 16 amino acids. This chain's CDR3 is CASSEDQGTSNQPQHF. The CDR3 region has the DNA TGTGCCAGCAGTGAGGACCAGGGGACTAGCAATCAGCCCCAGCATTTT.

This clonotype was counted at least ten times. The chain is built from TRBV7-9 and TRBJ1-1; possibly TRBD1 for D (5 bases). CDR3 length equals 15 residues. Trimming removed 5 bases at V and 0 bases at J, with 13 bases between. CDR1 and CDR2 from the germline V gene are SEHNR and FQNEAQ (reference sequence). In DNA, the CDR3 is TGTGCCAGCAGCCCCCCCGACAGCATGAACACTGAAGCTTTCTTT. Translation gives CASSPPDSMNTEAFF.

In its sample, this clonotype was seen a few times. CDR3 sequence reads: CASSLNSRVGLETQYF. Here the CDR3 DNA reads TGTGCCAGCAGCTTGAATAGCAGGGTGGGTTTGGAGACCCAGTACTTC. The gene calls are TRBV5-4 and TRBJ2-5, with D tentatively TRBD1 (5 bases). The length of the CDR3 is 16 residues. V dropped 1 base and J dropped 5 bases, with 18 bases sitting between them. CDR1 is SGHNT and CDR2 is YYREEE in the germline V gene (reference sequence).